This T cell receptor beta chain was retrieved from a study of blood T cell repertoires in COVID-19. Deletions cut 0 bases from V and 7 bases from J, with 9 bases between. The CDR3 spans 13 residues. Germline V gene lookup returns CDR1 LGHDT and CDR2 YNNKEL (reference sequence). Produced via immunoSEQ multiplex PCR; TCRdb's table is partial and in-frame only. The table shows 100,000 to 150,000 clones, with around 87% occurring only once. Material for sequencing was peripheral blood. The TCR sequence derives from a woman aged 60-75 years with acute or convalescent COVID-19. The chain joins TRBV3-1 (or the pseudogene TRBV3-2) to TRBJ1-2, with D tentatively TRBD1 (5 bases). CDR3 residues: CASSQEGTGGYTF. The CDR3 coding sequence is TGTGCCAGCAGCCAAGAGGGGACTGGTGGCTACACCTTC.